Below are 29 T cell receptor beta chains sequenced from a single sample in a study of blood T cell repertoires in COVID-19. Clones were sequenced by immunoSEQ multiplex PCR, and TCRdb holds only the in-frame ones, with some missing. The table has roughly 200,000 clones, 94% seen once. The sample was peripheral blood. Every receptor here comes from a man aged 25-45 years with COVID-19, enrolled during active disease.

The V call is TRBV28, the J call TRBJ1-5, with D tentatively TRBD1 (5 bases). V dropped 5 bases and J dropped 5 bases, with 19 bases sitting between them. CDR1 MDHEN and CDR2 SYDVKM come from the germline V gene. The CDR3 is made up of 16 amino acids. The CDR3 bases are TGTGCCAGCAGTGCCGTAGGAGGGGTCCGCTATCAGCCCCAGCATTTT. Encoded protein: CASSAVGGVRYQPQHF.

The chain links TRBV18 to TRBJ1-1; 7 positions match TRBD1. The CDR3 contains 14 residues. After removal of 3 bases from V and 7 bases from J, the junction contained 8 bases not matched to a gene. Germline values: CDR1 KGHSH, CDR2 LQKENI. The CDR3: CASSPMTGHREAFF. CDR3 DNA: TGTGCCAGCTCACCGATGACAGGGCACCGTGAAGCTTTCTTT.

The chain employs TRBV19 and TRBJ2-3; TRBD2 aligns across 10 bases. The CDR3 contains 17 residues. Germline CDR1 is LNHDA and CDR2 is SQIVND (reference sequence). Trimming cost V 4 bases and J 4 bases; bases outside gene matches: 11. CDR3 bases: TGTGCCAGTAGTAGAGGTGTAGCGGGGGGCGGACCAGATACGCAGTATTTT. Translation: CASSRGVAGGGPDTQYF. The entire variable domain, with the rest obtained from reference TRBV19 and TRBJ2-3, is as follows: DGGITQSPKYLFRKEGQNVTLSCEQNLNHDAMYWYRQDPGQGLRLIYYSQIVNDFQKGDIAEGYSVSREKKESFPLTVTSAQKNPTAFYLCASSRGVAGGGPDTQYFGPGTRLTVL.

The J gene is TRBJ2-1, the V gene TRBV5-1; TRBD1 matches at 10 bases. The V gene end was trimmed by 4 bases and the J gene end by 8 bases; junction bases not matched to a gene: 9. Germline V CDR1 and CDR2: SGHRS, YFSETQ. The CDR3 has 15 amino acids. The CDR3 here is CASSPGDRGLHEQFF. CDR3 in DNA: TGCGCCAGCAGCCCCGGGGACAGGGGACTTCATGAGCAGTTCTTC.

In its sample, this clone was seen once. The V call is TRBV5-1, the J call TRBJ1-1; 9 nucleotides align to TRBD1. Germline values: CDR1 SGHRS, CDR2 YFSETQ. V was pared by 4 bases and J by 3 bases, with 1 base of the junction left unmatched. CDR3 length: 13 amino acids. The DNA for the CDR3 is TGCGCCAGCAGCAGACAGGGGGACACTGAAGCTTTCTTT. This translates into CASSRQGDTEAFF.

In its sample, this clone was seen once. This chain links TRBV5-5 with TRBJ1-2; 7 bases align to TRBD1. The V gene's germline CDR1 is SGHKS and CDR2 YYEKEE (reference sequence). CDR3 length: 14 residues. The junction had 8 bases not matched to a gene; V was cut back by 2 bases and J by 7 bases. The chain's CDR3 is CASSLYTGAGGYTF. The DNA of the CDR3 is TGTGCCAGCAGCTTATATACAGGGGCAGGTGGCTACACCTTC.

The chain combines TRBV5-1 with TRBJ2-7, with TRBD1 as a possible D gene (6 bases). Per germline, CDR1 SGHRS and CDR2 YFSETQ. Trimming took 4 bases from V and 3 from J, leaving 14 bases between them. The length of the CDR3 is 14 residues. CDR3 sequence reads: CASSLDTGIYEQYF. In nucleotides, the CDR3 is TGCGCCAGCAGCCTGGATACAGGGATCTACGAGCAGTACTTC.

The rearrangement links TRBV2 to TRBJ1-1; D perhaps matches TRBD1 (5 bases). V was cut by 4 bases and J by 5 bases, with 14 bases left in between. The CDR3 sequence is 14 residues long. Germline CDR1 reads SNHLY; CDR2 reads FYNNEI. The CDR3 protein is CASSVWGRKTEAFF. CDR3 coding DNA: TGTGCCAGCAGTGTATGGGGGAGGAAAACTGAAGCTTTCTTT.

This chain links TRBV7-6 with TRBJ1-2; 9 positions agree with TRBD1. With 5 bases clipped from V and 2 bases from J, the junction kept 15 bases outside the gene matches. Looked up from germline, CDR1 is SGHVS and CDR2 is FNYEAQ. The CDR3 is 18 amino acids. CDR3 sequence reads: CASSQEGTGKFSNYGYTF. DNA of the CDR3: TGTGCCAGCAGCCAGGAGGGGACAGGGAAATTCTCAAACTATGGCTACACCTTC.

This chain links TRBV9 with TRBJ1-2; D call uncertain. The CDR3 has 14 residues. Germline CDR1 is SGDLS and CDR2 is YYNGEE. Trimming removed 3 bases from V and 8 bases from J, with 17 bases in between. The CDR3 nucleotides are TGTGCCAGCAGCGAGACGGTGGGCGTCTTAGGCTACACCTTC. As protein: CASSETVGVLGYTF.

CDR3: CASRGPSPPRQGYTF. Here the CDR3 DNA reads TGTGCCAGCCGAGGGCCTTCTCCTCCCCGTCAGGGCTACACCTTC. The V call is TRBV2, the J call TRBJ1-2; D is unclear. This CDR3 has 15 amino acids. V lost 8 bases, J lost 8 bases, and 24 bases lay in between. Per the germline V gene, CDR1 is SNHLY and CDR2 is FYNNEI.

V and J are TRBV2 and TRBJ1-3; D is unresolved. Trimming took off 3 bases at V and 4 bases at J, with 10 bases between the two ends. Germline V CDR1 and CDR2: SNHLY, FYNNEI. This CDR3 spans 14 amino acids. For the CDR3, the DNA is TGTGCCAGCAGTGATTCCTTTGAGGGAAACACCATATATTTT. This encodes CASSDSFEGNTIYF.

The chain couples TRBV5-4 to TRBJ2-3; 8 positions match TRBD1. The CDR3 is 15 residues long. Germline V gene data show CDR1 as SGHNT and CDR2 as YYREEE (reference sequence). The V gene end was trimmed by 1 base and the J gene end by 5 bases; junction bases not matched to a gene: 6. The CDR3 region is CASSLQAGGKDTQYF. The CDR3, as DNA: TGTGCCAGCAGCTTGCAGGCAGGGGGCAAAGATACGCAGTATTTT.

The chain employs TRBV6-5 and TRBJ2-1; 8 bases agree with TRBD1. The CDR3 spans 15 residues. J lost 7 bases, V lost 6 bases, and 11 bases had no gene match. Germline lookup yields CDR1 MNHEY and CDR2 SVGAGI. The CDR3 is CASRLTGGEENEQFF. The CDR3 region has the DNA TGTGCCAGCAGGTTAACAGGGGGTGAGGAGAATGAGCAGTTCTTC.

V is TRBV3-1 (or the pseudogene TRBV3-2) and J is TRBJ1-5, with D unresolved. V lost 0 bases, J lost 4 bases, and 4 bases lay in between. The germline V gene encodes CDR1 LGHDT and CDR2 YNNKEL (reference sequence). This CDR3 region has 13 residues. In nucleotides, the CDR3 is TGTGCCAGCAGCCAAGACCTTAATCAGCCCCAGCATTTT. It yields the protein CASSQDLNQPQHF.

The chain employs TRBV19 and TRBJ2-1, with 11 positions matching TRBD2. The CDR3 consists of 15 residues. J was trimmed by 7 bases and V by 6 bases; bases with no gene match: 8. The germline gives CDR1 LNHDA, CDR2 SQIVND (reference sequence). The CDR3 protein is CASRTTSGVGNEQFF. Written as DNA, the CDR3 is TGTGCCAGTAGGACGACTAGCGGGGTCGGTAATGAGCAGTTCTTC.

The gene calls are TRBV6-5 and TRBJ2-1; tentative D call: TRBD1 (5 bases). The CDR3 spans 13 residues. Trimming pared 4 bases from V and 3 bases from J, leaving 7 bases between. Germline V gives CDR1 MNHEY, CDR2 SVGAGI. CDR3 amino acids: CASSLDIYNEQFF. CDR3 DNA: TGTGCCAGCAGTTTGGACATCTACAATGAGCAGTTCTTC.

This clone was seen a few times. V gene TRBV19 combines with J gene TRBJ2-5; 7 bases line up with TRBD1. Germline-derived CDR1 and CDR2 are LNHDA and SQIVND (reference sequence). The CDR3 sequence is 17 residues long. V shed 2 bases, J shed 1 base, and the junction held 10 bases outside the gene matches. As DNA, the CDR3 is TGTGCCAGTAGTATAAGAAGACTGGCAGGGGGCCAAGAGACCCAGTACTTC. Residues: CASSIRRLAGGQETQYF.

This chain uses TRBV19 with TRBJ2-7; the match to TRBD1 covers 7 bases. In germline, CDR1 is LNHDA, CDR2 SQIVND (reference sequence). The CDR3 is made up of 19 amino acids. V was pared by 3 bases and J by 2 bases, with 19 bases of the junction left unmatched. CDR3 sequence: CASSIWVSPPSQGAYEQYF. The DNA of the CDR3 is TGTGCCAGTAGTATCTGGGTTAGCCCCCCTTCCCAGGGGGCCTACGAGCAGTACTTC.

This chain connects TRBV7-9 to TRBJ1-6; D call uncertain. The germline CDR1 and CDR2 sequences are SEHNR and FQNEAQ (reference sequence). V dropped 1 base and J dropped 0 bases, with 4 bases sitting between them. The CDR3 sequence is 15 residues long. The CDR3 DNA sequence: TGTGCCAGCAGCTTAGTGAGCTCCTATAATTCACCCCTCCACTTT. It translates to CASSLVSSYNSPLHF.

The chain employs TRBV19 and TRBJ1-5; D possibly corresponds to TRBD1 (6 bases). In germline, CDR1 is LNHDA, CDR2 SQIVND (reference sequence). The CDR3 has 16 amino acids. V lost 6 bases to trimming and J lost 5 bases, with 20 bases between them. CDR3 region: CASRVGFRDTHQPQHF. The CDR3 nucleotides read TGTGCCAGTAGGGTAGGTTTCCGGGACACACATCAGCCCCAGCATTTT.

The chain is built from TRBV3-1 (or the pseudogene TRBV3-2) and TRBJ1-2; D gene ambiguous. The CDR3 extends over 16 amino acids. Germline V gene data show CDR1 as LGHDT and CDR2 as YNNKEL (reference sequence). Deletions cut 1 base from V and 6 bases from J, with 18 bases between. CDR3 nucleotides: TGTGCCAGCAGCCAAGGCTGGGCGAGGAGGGCCCATGGCTACACCTTC. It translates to CASSQGWARRAHGYTF.

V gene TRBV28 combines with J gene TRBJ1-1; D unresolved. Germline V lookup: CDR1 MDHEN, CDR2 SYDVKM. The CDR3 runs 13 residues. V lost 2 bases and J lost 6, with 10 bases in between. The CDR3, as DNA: TGTGCCAGCAGTTTAGTATCCCCGTCTGAAGCTTTCTTT. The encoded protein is CASSLVSPSEAFF. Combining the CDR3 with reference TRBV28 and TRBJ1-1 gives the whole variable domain DVKVTQSSRYLVKRTGEKVFLECVQDMDHENMFWYRQDPGLGLRLIYFSYDVKMKEKGDIPEGYSVSREKKERFSLILESASTNQTSMYLCASSLVSPSEAFFGQGTRLTVV.

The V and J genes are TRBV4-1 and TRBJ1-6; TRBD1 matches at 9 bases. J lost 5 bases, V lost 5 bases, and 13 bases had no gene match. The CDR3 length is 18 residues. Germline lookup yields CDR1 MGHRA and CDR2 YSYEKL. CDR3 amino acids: CASSSRTGALLDNSPLHF. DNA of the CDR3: TGCGCCAGCAGCTCCCGGACAGGGGCCCTCTTGGATAATTCACCCCTCCACTTT.

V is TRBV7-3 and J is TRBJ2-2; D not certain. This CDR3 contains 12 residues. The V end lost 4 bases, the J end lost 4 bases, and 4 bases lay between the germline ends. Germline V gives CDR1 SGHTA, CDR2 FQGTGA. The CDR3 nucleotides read TGTGCCAGCAGCTCAGTCACCGGGGAGCTGTTTTTT. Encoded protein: CASSSVTGELFF.

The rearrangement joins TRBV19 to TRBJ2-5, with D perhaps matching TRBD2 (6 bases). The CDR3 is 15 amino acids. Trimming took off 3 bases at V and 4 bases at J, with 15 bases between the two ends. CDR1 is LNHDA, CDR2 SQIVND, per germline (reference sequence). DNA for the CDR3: TGTGCCAGTAGTATTGCGGGGCGAACGAGAGAGACCCAGTACTTC. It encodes CASSIAGRTRETQYF.

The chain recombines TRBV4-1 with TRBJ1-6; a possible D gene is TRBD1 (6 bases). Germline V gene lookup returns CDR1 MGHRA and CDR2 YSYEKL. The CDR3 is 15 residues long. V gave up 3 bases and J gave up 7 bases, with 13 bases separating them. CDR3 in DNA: TGCGCCAGCAGCCACCAGACAGGTGACAATTCACCCCTCCACTTT. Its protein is CASSHQTGDNSPLHF.

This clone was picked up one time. CDR3 protein: CASSLSLSYNSPLHF. The CDR3 coding sequence is TGTGCCAGTAGTTTAAGCCTCTCCTATAATTCACCCCTCCACTTT. This chain connects TRBV19 to TRBJ1-6; no reliable D call. V was shortened by 5 bases and J by 0 bases, with 8 bases between the two germline ends. Germline CDR1 LNHDA, CDR2 SQIVND (reference sequence). The CDR3 runs 15 residues.

CDR3: CASSESGQGGYTF. The CDR3 nucleotides read TGTGCCAGCAGTGAAAGCGGGCAGGGTGGCTACACCTTC. This chain joins TRBV2 and TRBJ1-2, with a weak D call TRBD1 (5 bases). Per germline, CDR1 SNHLY and CDR2 FYNNEI. Trimming took 2 bases from V and 7 from J, leaving 11 bases between them. The CDR3 covers 13 residues.